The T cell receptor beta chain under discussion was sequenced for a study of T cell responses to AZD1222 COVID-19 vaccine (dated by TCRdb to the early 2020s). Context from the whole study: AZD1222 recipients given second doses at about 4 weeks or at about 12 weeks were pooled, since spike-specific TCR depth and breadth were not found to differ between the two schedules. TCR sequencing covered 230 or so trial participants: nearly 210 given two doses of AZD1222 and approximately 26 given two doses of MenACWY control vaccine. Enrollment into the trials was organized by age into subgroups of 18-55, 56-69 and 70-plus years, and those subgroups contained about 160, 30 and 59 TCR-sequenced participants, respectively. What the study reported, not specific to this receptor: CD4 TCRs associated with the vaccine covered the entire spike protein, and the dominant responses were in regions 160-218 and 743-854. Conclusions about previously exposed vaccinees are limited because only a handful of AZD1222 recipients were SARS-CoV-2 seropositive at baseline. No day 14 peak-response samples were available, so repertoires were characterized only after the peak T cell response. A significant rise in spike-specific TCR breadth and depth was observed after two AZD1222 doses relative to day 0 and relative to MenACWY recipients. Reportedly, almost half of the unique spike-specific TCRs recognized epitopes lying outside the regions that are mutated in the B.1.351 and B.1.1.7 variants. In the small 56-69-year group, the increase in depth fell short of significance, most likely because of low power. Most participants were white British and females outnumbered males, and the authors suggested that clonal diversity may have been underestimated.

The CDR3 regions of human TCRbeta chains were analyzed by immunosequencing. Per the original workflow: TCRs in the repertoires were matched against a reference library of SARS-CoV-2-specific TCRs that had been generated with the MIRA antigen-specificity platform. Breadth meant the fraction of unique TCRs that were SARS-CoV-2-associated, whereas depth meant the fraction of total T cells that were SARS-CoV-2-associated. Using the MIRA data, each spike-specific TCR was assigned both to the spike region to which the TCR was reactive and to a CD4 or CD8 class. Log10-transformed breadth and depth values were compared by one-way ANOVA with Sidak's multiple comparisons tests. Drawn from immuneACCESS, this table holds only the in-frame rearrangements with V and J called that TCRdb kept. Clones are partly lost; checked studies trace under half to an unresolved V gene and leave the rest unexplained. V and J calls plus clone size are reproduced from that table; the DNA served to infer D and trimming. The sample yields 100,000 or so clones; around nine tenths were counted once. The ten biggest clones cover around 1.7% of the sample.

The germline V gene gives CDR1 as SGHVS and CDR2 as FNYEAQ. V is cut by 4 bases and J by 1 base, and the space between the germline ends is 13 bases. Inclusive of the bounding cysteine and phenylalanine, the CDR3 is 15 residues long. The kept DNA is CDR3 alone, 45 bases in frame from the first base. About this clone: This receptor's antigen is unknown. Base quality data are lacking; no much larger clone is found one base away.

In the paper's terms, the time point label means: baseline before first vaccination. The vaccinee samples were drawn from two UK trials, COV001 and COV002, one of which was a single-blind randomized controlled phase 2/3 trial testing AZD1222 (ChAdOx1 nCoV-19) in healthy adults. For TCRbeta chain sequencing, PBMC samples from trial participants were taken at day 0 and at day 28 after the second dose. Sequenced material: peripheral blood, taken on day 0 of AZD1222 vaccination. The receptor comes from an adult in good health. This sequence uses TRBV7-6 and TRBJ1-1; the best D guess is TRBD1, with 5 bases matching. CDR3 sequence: CASSSQGGPNTEAFF. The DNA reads TGTGCCAGCAGCTCCCAGGGCGGTCCGAACACTGAAGCTTTCTTT.